These 21 T cell receptor beta chains share one sample of origin, sequenced in a study of blood T cell repertoires in COVID-19. Using immunoSEQ multiplex PCR, the repertoire was profiled, and TCRdb retains in-frame clones only, with some absent. The data hold approximately 94,000 clones, with about 93% observed a single time. Sequencing was done on a sample of peripheral blood. Receptors were obtained from a woman in her forties or fifties in a cohort sampled during active COVID-19.

V usage is TRBV10-3 and J usage is TRBJ2-1; 9 bases are shared with TRBD2. Germline loops: CDR1 ENHRY, CDR2 SYGVKD. This CDR3 is built from 15 residues. J was trimmed by 3 bases and V by 3 bases; bases with no gene match: 3. The CDR3 protein is CAISDSGGVYNEQFF. The CDR3 DNA reads as TGTGCCATCAGTGATAGCGGGGGCGTCTACAATGAGCAGTTCTTC.

The V and J genes are TRBV5-6 and TRBJ1-5; 10 bases fit TRBD1. The germline V gene has CDR1 SGHDT and CDR2 YYEEEE. Trimming took 6 bases from V and 4 from J; bases not matched to a gene: 7. The CDR3 length is 15 residues. CDR3 nucleotide sequence: TGTGCCAGCACCCGGGCGGGACAGGGGAATCAGCCCCAGCATTTT. It specifies CASTRAGQGNQPQHF.

CDR3 sequence: CASRPQGGGELFF. The CDR3 coding sequence is TGTGCCAGCAGGCCTCAGGGGGGTGGGGAGCTGTTTTTT. The chain employs TRBV3-1 (or the pseudogene TRBV3-2) and TRBJ2-2, with a weak D call TRBD1 (7 bases). This CDR3 region has 13 residues. Germline V gene lookup returns CDR1 LGHDT and CDR2 YNNKEL (reference sequence). Trimming cost V 6 bases and J 8 bases, with 13 bases left between them.

The genes are TRBV9 and TRBJ1-3; D gene unclear. Germline V CDR1 and CDR2: SGDLS, YYNGEE. V was shortened by 4 bases and J by 1 base, with 9 bases between the two germline ends. The CDR3 loop spans 14 amino acids. The CDR3 region is CASSLGLSGNTIYF. CDR3 nucleotides: TGTGCCAGCAGCTTAGGGCTTTCTGGAAACACCATATATTTT.

The chain employs TRBV9 and TRBJ1-4; a possible D gene is TRBD1 (5 bases). The CDR3 extends over 16 amino acids. Looked up from germline, CDR1 is SGDLS and CDR2 is YYNGEE. V lost 0 bases and J 2 bases, leaving 11 bases between the germline ends. The CDR3 reads CASSVAIGATNEKLFF. The CDR3 bases are TGTGCCAGCAGCGTAGCTATTGGGGCCACTAATGAAAAACTGTTTTTT.

The chain is built from TRBV5-6 and TRBJ1-6; D is unresolved. The CDR3 loop spans 16 amino acids. The germline V and J ends were trimmed by 2 bases and 9 bases, with 18 bases remaining between them. CDR1 SGHDT and CDR2 YYEEEE come from the germline V gene. The CDR3 DNA follows: TGTGCCAGCAGCTTTCTGGGAGGCGGTTTTAGTTCACCCCTCCACTTT. It is translated as CASSFLGGGFSSPLHF.

Written as DNA, the CDR3 is TGTGCCAGCAGTTCTTGGACTAGCGGCACAGATACGCAGTATTTT. It is translated as CASSSWTSGTDTQYF. The rearrangement links TRBV27 to TRBJ2-3, with 9 bases that match TRBD2. The length of the CDR3 is 15 residues. Looked up from germline, CDR1 is MNHEY and CDR2 is SMNVEV (reference sequence). The trim removed 4 bases at V and 1 base at J, leaving 3 bases unmatched.

The CDR3 DNA sequence: TGTGCCAGCACTGCGGCCGGGTCTATACAAGAGACCCAGTACTTC. Its protein is CASTAAGSIQETQYF. The J gene is TRBJ2-5, the V gene TRBV28; unclear D gene. Trimming pared 7 bases from V and 2 bases from J, leaving 17 bases between. The CDR3 is 15 residues long. Germline V gene sequence: CDR1 MDHEN, CDR2 SYDVKM.

This chain uses TRBV28 with TRBJ1-2; possible D gene TRBD1, 5 bases. The ends were cut back, 6 bases at V and 8 bases at J, with 19 bases in the middle. The CDR3 has 14 amino acids. Germline-derived CDR1 and CDR2 are MDHEN and SYDVKM. In nucleotides, the CDR3 is TGTGCCAGCAGCCTACAGGCTCGGGTAGAGGGCTACACCTTC. It specifies CASSLQARVEGYTF.

The rearrangement joins TRBV6-2 or TRBV6-3 to TRBJ1-5, with TRBD1 matching over 7 bases. This CDR3 spans 16 amino acids. Germline lookup yields CDR1 MNHEY and CDR2 SVGEGT. V was pared by 6 bases and J by 0 bases, with 8 bases of the junction left unmatched. The CDR3 DNA reads as TGTGCCAGCAGCAACAACAGGGGAAATAGCAATCAGCCCCAGCATTTT. Translated: CASSNNRGNSNQPQHF.

The rearrangement uses TRBV6-5 and TRBJ1-5; D is uncertain. The CDR3 extends over 15 amino acids. The germline V and J ends were trimmed by 6 bases and 7 bases, with 19 bases remaining between them. Germline V gene sequence: CDR1 MNHEY, CDR2 SVGAGI. CDR3 DNA sequence: TGTGCCAGCAGCCTTGAAAGACCCCGAGGACAGCCCCAGCATTTT. Amino acids: CASSLERPRGQPQHF.

This clone has just a few counts. J is TRBJ2-7 and V is TRBV2; TRBD1 matches 7 bases. Germline CDR1 reads SNHLY; CDR2 reads FYNNEI. Unmatched junction bases numbered 13, after V lost 3 bases and J lost 5 bases. There are 16 residues in the CDR3. The CDR3 region is CASSDLRGRMDNEQYF. CDR3 bases: TGTGCCAGCAGTGACTTAAGGGGGCGCATGGATAACGAGCAGTACTTC.

The chain uses TRBV7-3 and TRBJ2-3, with D perhaps TRBD2 (6 bases). V gave up 2 bases and J gave up 6 bases, with 12 bases separating them. Germline CDR1 SGHTA, CDR2 FQGTGA. The CDR3 is 14 amino acids. This chain's CDR3 is CASSLAGWHDTQYF. In nucleotides, the CDR3 is TGTGCCAGCAGCTTAGCGGGGTGGCACGATACGCAGTATTTT.

V and J are TRBV19 and TRBJ2-7; D possibly corresponds to TRBD2 (7 bases). The CDR3 consists of 12 residues. V gave up 6 bases and J gave up 7 bases, with 13 bases separating them. CDR1 is LNHDA, CDR2 SQIVND, per germline (reference sequence). The CDR3 sequence: CASRGGRGEQYF. DNA of the CDR3: TGTGCCAGTAGGGGGGGGCGGGGAGAGCAGTACTTC.

A single count supports this clone. The chain uses TRBV2 and TRBJ2-5; 7 nucleotides agree with TRBD1. There are 14 residues in the CDR3. The germline gives CDR1 SNHLY, CDR2 FYNNEI. Germline trimming cut 5 bases from V and 4 bases from J; bases unmatched to any gene: 7. CDR3 in amino acids: CASSLDRAPETQYF. The CDR3, as DNA: TGTGCCAGCAGTTTAGACAGGGCCCCAGAGACCCAGTACTTC.

This clone has just one count. The CDR3 DNA sequence: TGTGCCAGCAGCCCTAGCGGCACAGATACGCAGTATTTT. The encoded protein is CASSPSGTDTQYF. The rearrangement uses TRBV9 and TRBJ2-3, with D possibly TRBD2 on 6 matching bases. CDR3 length: 13 residues. V lost 4 bases and J lost 1, with 7 bases in between. CDR1 and CDR2 (germline): SGDLS, YYNGEE.

The V call is TRBV7-3, the J call TRBJ2-3, with a possible D match to TRBD2 (6 bases). The V gene's germline CDR1 is SGHTA and CDR2 FQGTGA. This CDR3 comprises 15 residues. V lost 6 bases and J lost 3, with 16 bases in between. The CDR3 here is CASSFSGRGTDTQYF. The CDR3 nucleotides are TGTGCCAGCAGTTTCAGCGGGCGCGGAACAGATACGCAGTATTTT.

This chain joins TRBV10-3 and TRBJ1-2, with 10 nucleotides matching TRBD1. CDR1 is ENHRY and CDR2 is SYGVKD in the germline V gene. There are 16 residues in the CDR3. V was pared by 3 bases and J by 3 bases, with 7 bases of the junction left unmatched. The CDR3: CAISEEGTGEDYGYTF. Written as DNA, the CDR3 is TGTGCCATCAGTGAAGAGGGGACAGGGGAGGACTATGGCTACACCTTC.

The rearrangement uses TRBV18 and TRBJ2-7; 10 positions agree with TRBD1. The CDR3 sequence is 15 residues long. V trimming: 3 bases; J trimming: 2 bases; junction bases outside the gene matches: 4. Germline V gene lookup returns CDR1 KGHSH and CDR2 LQKENI. The CDR3 sequence is CASSPGTGAAYEQYF. The DNA of the CDR3 is TGTGCCAGCTCACCCGGGACAGGGGCGGCCTACGAGCAGTACTTC. Complete variable domain (other parts from reference TRBV18 and TRBJ2-7): NAGVMQNPRHLVRRRGQEARLRCSPMKGHSHVYWYRQLPEEGLKFMVYLQKENIIDESGMPKERFSAEFPKEGPSILRIQQVVRGDSAAYFCASSPGTGAAYEQYFGPGTRLTVT.

V usage is TRBV6-5 and J usage is TRBJ1-2; TRBD1 aligns across 8 bases. This CDR3 has 13 residues. Germline assignment: CDR1 MNHEY and CDR2 SVGAGI. V shed 6 bases and J 7 bases; nucleotides not matched to a gene: 7. The CDR3: CASSFDRGGGYTF. CDR3 DNA sequence: TGTGCCAGCAGCTTTGACAGGGGCGGTGGCTACACCTTC.

V usage is TRBV4-1 and J usage is TRBJ2-1, with D unclear. The CDR3 totals 14 residues. CDR1 and CDR2 from the germline V gene are MGHRA and YSYEKL. V was cut by 3 bases and J by 4 bases, with 10 bases left in between. In DNA, the CDR3 is TGCGCCAGCAGCCATCCTGTCAGATACAATGAGCAGTTCTTC. Translation gives CASSHPVRYNEQFF.